Below, 10 T cell receptor beta chains from the same sample are listed, as sequenced in a study of blood T cell repertoires in COVID-19. Some clones are missing from TCRdb's copy, which holds only in-frame ones; the method was immunoSEQ multiplex PCR. The sample contains tens of thousands of clones, approximately 80% of which appear only once. Sequenced sample: peripheral blood. These receptors originate from a man aged 65 to 79 with active COVID-19.

This clone occurred a few times. The rearrangement links TRBV27 to TRBJ2-7; 12 bases agree with TRBD2. Germline lookup yields CDR1 MNHEY and CDR2 SMNVEV (reference sequence). Trimming took 6 bases from V and 6 from J; bases not matched to a gene: 9. CDR3 length equals 15 residues. The DNA for the CDR3 is TGTGCCAGCAGCCTGAGGACTAGCGGGATTCCCGAGCAGTACTTC. Translation: CASSLRTSGIPEQYF.

The genes are TRBV11-2 and TRBJ2-7, with TRBD1 matching 7 bases. Trimming cost V 0 bases and J 4 bases; bases outside gene matches: 6. The CDR3 is 15 residues long. Germline lookup yields CDR1 SGHAT and CDR2 FQNNGV. The CDR3 DNA follows: TGTGCCAGCAGCTTAGACCCAGGGGGTACATACGAGCAGTACTTC. This codes for CASSLDPGGTYEQYF.

The V gene is TRBV18, the J gene TRBJ2-5; 10 positions match TRBD2. The CDR3 runs to 17 residues. V lost 3 bases, J lost 1 base, and 8 bases stayed unmatched. The germline V gene has CDR1 KGHSH and CDR2 LQKENI. The CDR3 DNA is TGTGCCAGCTCACCCCAAGCTAGCGGGGGATCCCAAGAGACCCAGTACTTC. Translation gives CASSPQASGGSQETQYF.

The rearrangement links TRBV7-3 to TRBJ2-1, with a possible D match to TRBD2 (6 bases). The V gene lost 3 bases and the J gene lost 5 bases, with 11 bases spanning the gap. Germline V CDR1 and CDR2: SGHTA, FQGTGA. The CDR3 loop spans 14 amino acids. The CDR3 nucleotides are TGTGCCAGCAGCTTCGGCGGGGCCCACAATGAGCAGTTCTTC. It specifies CASSFGGAHNEQFF.

The rearrangement links TRBV6-5 to TRBJ1-1; maybe TRBD1 (6 bases). V lost 7 bases, J lost 2 bases, and 14 bases lay in between. This CDR3 spans 14 amino acids. The germline CDR1 and CDR2 sequences are MNHEY and SVGAGI. In DNA form, the CDR3 reads TGTGCCAGCATGACCGGGACAAGAAACACTGAAGCTTTCTTT. It codes for CASMTGTRNTEAFF.

In this sample, this clone turned up once. The CDR3 reads CASSLGQGYQETQYF. For the CDR3, the DNA is TGTGCCAGCAGCCTGGGACAGGGGTACCAAGAGACCCAGTACTTC. The V and J genes are TRBV3-1 (or the pseudogene TRBV3-2) and TRBJ2-5; TRBD1 matches 10 bases. This CDR3 is 15 amino acids long. Germline values: CDR1 LGHDT, CDR2 YNNKEL (reference sequence). The V segment lost 4 bases and the J segment 0 bases; nucleotides outside the gene matches: 2.

V gene TRBV9 combines with J gene TRBJ2-1, with 7 nucleotides matching TRBD1. The J segment lost 3 bases and the V segment lost 2 bases, leaving 5 bases of the junction unmatched. Germline assignment: CDR1 SGDLS and CDR2 YYNGEE. This CDR3 has 15 residues. The CDR3 DNA reads TGTGCCAGCAGCGTCAGACAGGGTGGCTACAATGAGCAGTTCTTC. It specifies CASSVRQGGYNEQFF.

The genes are TRBV28 and TRBJ1-1; D gene uncertain. V was shortened by 7 bases and J by 0 bases, with 15 bases between the two germline ends. The CDR3 sequence is 15 residues long. Germline CDR1 and CDR2: MDHEN and SYDVKM. The CDR3, as DNA: TGTGCCAGCATCCCTCATGGAACAGTGAACACTGAAGCTTTCTTT. Translated: CASIPHGTVNTEAFF.

As DNA, the CDR3 is TGTGCCAGCACCCAAACGCGGTCTTCTGAGCAGTTCTTC. It yields the protein CASTQTRSSEQFF. The rearrangement uses TRBV2 and TRBJ2-1; no reliable D call. The germline V gene has CDR1 SNHLY and CDR2 FYNNEI. The CDR3 sequence is 13 residues long. The ends were cut back, 7 bases at V and 9 bases at J, with 16 bases in the middle.

Remarks on this clone: One junction end disagrees with the germline gene, perhaps due to a read error. The V gene is TRBV28, the J gene TRBJ2-7, with 8 bases fitting TRBD1. CDR1 MDHEN and CDR2 SYDVKM come from the germline V gene. The CDR3 has 15 residues. CDR3 sequence (DNA): TGTGCCAGCGGTTTTCGGACAGGGACCGCCTACGAGCAGTACTTC. Translating it yields CASGFRTGTAYEQYF.